This T cell receptor (beta chain) was sequenced for a study of shared clonotypes between healthy human individuals (TCRdb year 2020). General notes on the study: A couple of women and a few men aged 18 to 49 years were included in the cohort. For each donor, CD4 naive and CD4 memory were each given three plates, CD8 naive was given two plates, and CD8 memory was given one plate. The study deeply sequenced blood TCR repertoires of roughly five healthy adults to estimate repertoire size and the extent of clonotype sharing between individuals. Different laboratories and diverse techniques were used to prepare libraries and sequence TCR repertoires, to increase sequencing depth and limit assay-specific biases. Between about 0.85 and 8.9 billion PBMCs per donor were obtained by leukapheresis.

CD8 naive samples were obtained by positive selection for CCR7 among CD45RO-negative cells, yielding a CD45RA+CCR7+ population from which TemRA cells were excluded. The donors were healthy, HIV-negative adults who had no recently reported acute infections or vaccinations. Every donor was a Caucasian adult residing in Nashville, Tennessee, USA. Blood was collected by leukapheresis, and PBMCs were isolated by Ficoll-Histopaque density gradient centrifugation and then cryopreserved in liquid nitrogen vapor phase. Purity and quantity of every magnetically sorted T cell population were checked by analytical flow cytometry. Genomic DNA was isolated from each sorted fraction and quantified by UV absorbance on a Nanodrop 2000c. Spanning cysteine to phenylalanine, the CDR3 consists of 15 amino acids. Only CDR3 DNA is held: 45 bases, read in frame from base 1. CDR1 and CDR2 are drawn from the germline V gene (reference sequence): PRHDT, FYEKMQ. V is clipped by 5 bases and J by 8 bases, and the sequence between their germline boundaries is 21 bases long.

About this clone itself: It has no known antigen specificity. The input lacks base qualities; no much larger clone sits a single base away.

TCR CDR3 regions were amplified from genomic DNA by multiplex PCR using the deep immunoSEQ assay. Extracted genomic DNA from each cell subset was distributed evenly across all wells of several immunoSEQ 96-well plates, and each plate was treated as a replicate. For sorted subsets, roughly 190 ng of genomic DNA, equivalent to roughly 30,000 T cell genomes, went into each replicate PCR. Purified libraries were quantified with a Qubit 3.0 fluorometer, sized on a Bioanalyzer 2100, and re-quantified with the KAPA Library Quantification kit. Each immunoSEQ 96-well plate was sequenced on its own single-read 150-cycle Illumina NextSeq 550 flow cell. In the paper's pipeline: Because the immunoSEQ output held only junctional sequences and lacked quality scores, the filtering could not match the filtering applied to full-length reads. Sequences were annotated with PyIR, a Python wrapper for IgBLAST v1.9, using IMGT germline references to assign V/J genes and CDR3. Reads were filtered out if the reads had weak V/J assignments (E-value above 1e-6), no CDR3, stop codons, out-of-frame junctions, or ambiguous translated residues. V3J clonotypes were defined as sequences sharing an identical inferred V gene, J gene, and CDR3 amino acid sequence. Percentage overlap between repertoires was calculated by dividing the number of shared unique clonotypes by the size of the smaller repertoire. Repertoire richness was assessed with RTK rarefaction, the Chao1 estimator, and Recon v2.1 estimates of unobserved clonotypes. For all TCRbeta clonotypes obtained by the gDNA method from a handful of donors, generation probabilities were computed with OLGA. The immuneACCESS repertoire file appears here via TCRdb, limited to in-frame rearrangements. These files lack a portion of the clones; in checked studies, under half of the deficit traces to unresolved V genes, and the cause of the others is not known. The V and J calls and clone size are taken from that table; D and trimming were inferred from the DNA. The table for this sample lists more than 500,000 clones; approximately 95% of them were counted only once. The top ten hold around 0.12% of the sample.

The paper as a whole reports these results and caveats: Across several donors, approximately 5% of naive CD4, approximately 3.6% of naive CD8, approximately 2.5% of memory CD4, and under 0.45% of memory CD8 clonotypes were shared. Based on pairwise subsampling, the degree of clonotype sharing among donors was expected to be affected by sequencing depth. The small number of donors limited the genetic and exposure-history diversity represented. Estimated clonotype richness was generally larger for naive than for memory subsets. Only blood was sampled, and tissue TCR repertoires likely differ from those in blood. Clonotypes shared by all four sorted-subset donors showed higher generation probabilities than non-shared clonotypes. Rarefaction of sorted-subset datasets indicated incomplete sequencing despite the large sequencing depth.

The chain employs TRBV13 and TRBJ1-1; perhaps TRBD1 is the D gene, with 5 bases matching. This receptor was obtained from a woman in her 30s in good health. Specimen: naive CD8+ T cells sorted from blood. The cell subset or site label, as the study defines it: CD45RA+CCR7+. The DNA sequence is given as TGTGCCAGCAGCCTCCACGGGGGGAGCTCTAAAGAAGCTTTCTTT. It encodes CASSLHGGSSKEAFF.